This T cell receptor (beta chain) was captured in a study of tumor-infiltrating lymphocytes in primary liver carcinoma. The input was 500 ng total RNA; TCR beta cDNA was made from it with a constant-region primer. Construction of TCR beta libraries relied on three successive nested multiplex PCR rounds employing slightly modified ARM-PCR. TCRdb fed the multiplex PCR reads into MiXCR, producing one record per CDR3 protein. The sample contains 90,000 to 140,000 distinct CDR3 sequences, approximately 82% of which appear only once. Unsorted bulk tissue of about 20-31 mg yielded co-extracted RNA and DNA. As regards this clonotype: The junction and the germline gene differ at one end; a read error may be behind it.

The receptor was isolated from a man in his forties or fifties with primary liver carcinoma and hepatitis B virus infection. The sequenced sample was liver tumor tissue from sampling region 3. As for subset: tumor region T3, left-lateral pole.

For the CDR3, the DNA is TGCACCAGCAACCAAGACCCCCCCCTAGCGGCGAACACCGGGGAGCTGTTTTTT. It specifies CTSNQDPPLAANTGELFF. The chain joins TRBV4-1 to TRBJ2-2, with 7 bases lining up with TRBD2. The V gene's germline CDR1 is MGHRA and CDR2 YSYEKL. This CDR3 has 18 residues.